Listed below are T cell receptor beta chains from one sample, sequenced in a study of blood T cell repertoires in COVID-19. Using immunoSEQ multiplex PCR, the repertoire was profiled, and TCRdb retains in-frame clones only, with some absent. The sample records about 140,000 clones, around 80% being singletons. The sequencing input was PBMCs or T cells enriched from blood (not recorded which). Source of these receptors: a woman under 30 who had been exposed to COVID-19. The CDR3 runs from the conserved cysteine through the conserved F or W. The order of the fields is V gene, CDR3 length, D gene, clone size, J gene, CDR3 DNA, CDR3 protein. D genes are given only for firm matches. For some rows the clone size is stated as once, few or many, or as a class when expanded; others skip it.

>TRBV29-1|16|-|-|TRBJ1-3
TGCAGCGTTAGAACGGGACTTCCTAGCTCTGGAAACACCATATATTTT
CSVRTGLPSSGNTIYF
>TRBV6-5|13|-|-|TRBJ1-2
TGTGCCAGCAGGGACACCATGCTATTCAGCTACACCTTC
CASRDTMLFSYTF
>TRBV6-5|16|-|few|TRBJ2-7
TGTGCCAGCAGTTATCGGAGCGTAGTCTTTTCGGACGAGCAGTACTTC
CASSYRSVVFSDEQYF
>TRBV6-5|15|TRBD1|-|TRBJ2-5
TGTGCCAGCAGCGCCCTGACAGGGGGGCGAGAGACCCAGTACTTC
CASSALTGGRETQYF
>TRBV18|16|TRBD1|-|TRBJ2-7
TGTGCCAGCTCACCACCAGACGGGACAGGAGTCCACGAGCAGTACTTC
CASSPPDGTGVHEQYF
>TRBV18|16|-|-|TRBJ2-7
TGTGCCAGCTCACCTACCGGAACTAGAGTCGTCTACGAGCAGTACTTC
CASSPTGTRVVYEQYF
>TRBV30|15|TRBD2|-|TRBJ2-7
TGTGCCTGGATTATCCGGACTAGCGGGAGTTACGAGCAGTACTTC
CAWIIRTSGSYEQYF
>TRBV27|11|-|-|TRBJ2-3
TGTGCCAGCAGTTTCGGAGATACGCAGTATTTT
CASSFGDTQYF
>TRBV28|17|TRBD1|-|TRBJ1-5
TGTGCCAGCAGAACAGACAGGGGACATCCCAGCAATCAGCCCCAGCATTTT
CASRTDRGHPSNQPQHF
>TRBV5-1|15|TRBD2|-|TRBJ2-5
TGCGCCAGCAGCTTCCGGGGAGGGGTTGGGGAGACCCAGTACTTC
CASSFRGGVGETQYF
>TRBV7-6|17|-|-|TRBJ2-5
TGTGCCAGCAGCTGGACAGGGACGGCGGGGGTGGTAGAGACCCAGTACTTC
CASSWTGTAGVVETQYF
>TRBV7-9|12|TRBD1|-|TRBJ1-1
TGTGCCACTCTGACAGGGAGAACTGAAGCTTTCTTT
CATLTGRTEAFF
>TRBV7-9|18|TRBD1|-|TRBJ2-1
TGTGCCAGCAGCAAAGAGACAGGGGCAGAGATTAATATCAATGAGCAGTTCTTC
CASSKETGAEININEQFF
>TRBV10-2|15|TRBD2|-|TRBJ2-1
TGCGCCAGCACCGCCCAGGGACTAGAGGGCAATGAGCAGTTCTTC
CASTAQGLEGNEQFF
>TRBV29-1|15|TRBD2|-|TRBJ2-5
TGCAGCGCCACCCTAGCGGGAGGGCCGCAAGAGACCCAGTACTTC
CSATLAGGPQETQYF
>TRBV12-5|20|TRBD1|-|TRBJ1-5
TGTGCTAGTGGTTTATTGGGAGGGACAGGGGGTTTTCGGAGCAATCAGCCCCAGCATTTT
CASGLLGGTGGFRSNQPQHF
>TRBV13|18|-|-|TRBJ2-1
TGTGCCAGCAGCTCCCGTTTGGATTCAGGGGCTTTAGGAAATGAGCAGTTCTTC
CASSSRLDSGALGNEQFF
>TRBV2|14|TRBD1|-|TRBJ1-5
TGTGCCAGCTCGGGCACAGGGGGAACGCAGCCCCAGCATTTT
CASSGTGGTQPQHF
>TRBV19|16|TRBD1|-|TRBJ1-2
TGTGCCGCCTCAGGAGGGACAGGGGCGAGTCACTATGGCTACACCTTC
CAASGGTGASHYGYTF
>TRBV27|14|-|-|TRBJ1-5
TGTGCCAGCAGTTTACGGTATAGCAATCAGCCCCAGCATTTT
CASSLRYSNQPQHF
>TRBV27|17|TRBD2|-|TRBJ2-7
TGTGCCAGCAGTTCCCTTTTTTCTAGCGGTGCCTCCTACGAGCAGTACTTC
CASSSLFSSGASYEQYF
>TRBV11-3|15|TRBD2|few|TRBJ2-6
TGTGCCAGCAGCTTGGGGACTACTGGGGCCAACGTCCTGACTTTC
CASSLGTTGANVLTF
>TRBV11-1|14|TRBD1|-|TRBJ2-7
TGTGCCAGCTCCCCGGGACAGAGCTCCTACGAGCAGTACTTC
CASSPGQSSYEQYF
>TRBV30|15|TRBD2|once|TRBJ2-1
TGTGCCTGGCTAGCGGGCACGAGCTCCTACAATGAGCAGTTCTTC
CAWLAGTSSYNEQFF
>TRBV19|16|TRBD2|-|TRBJ2-7
TGTGCCAGTAGTACTAAGACTAGCGGGATCCGATACGAGCAGTACTTC
CASSTKTSGIRYEQYF
>TRBV14|16|TRBD2|-|TRBJ2-5
TGTGCCAGCAGGCCAACCGGGACTAGCGGGTTGGGGACCCAGTACTTC
CASRPTGTSGLGTQYF
>TRBV28|17|TRBD2|-|TRBJ2-1
TGTGCCAGCAGTTTACCGTCCGGACTAGCGGTCTACAATGAGCAGTTCTTC
CASSLPSGLAVYNEQFF
>TRBV19|17|TRBD1|-|TRBJ1-5
TGTGCCAGTAGTCCAAGACAGGGGGCGATGGGCAATCAGCCCCAGCATTTT
CASSPRQGAMGNQPQHF
>TRBV19|14|-|-|TRBJ2-1
TGTGCCAGTAGTATAGAACTATATGGCAATGAGCAGTTCTTC
CASSIELYGNEQFF
>TRBV20-1|12|-|once|TRBJ1-6
TGCAGTGCTAGTTCGGGGGTCTCACCCCTCCACTTT
CSASSGVSPLHF
>TRBV14|14|-|-|TRBJ1-1
TGTGCCAGCAGCCAAGTAGCAGGGGTCACTGAAGCTTTCTTT
CASSQVAGVTEAFF
>TRBV19|12|-|few|TRBJ1-2
TGTGCCAGTACGTACAGCAACTATGGCTACACCTTC
CASTYSNYGYTF
>TRBV3-1/TRBV3-2|18|-|once|TRBJ2-2
TGTGCCAGCAGCCAGGGGAGCGAACTAGCAGGGCACACCGGGGAGCTGTTTTTT
CASSQGSELAGHTGELFF
>TRBV5-5|13|-|-|TRBJ1-4
TGTGCCAGCAGCTTGGCCCAGGGTGAAAAACTGTTTTTT
CASSLAQGEKLFF
>TRBV5-8|14|-|-|TRBJ1-5
TGTGCCAGCAGCCTAAACAGATACAATCAGCCCCAGCATTTT
CASSLNRYNQPQHF
>TRBV18|18|TRBD1|-|TRBJ2-3
TGTGCCAGCTCACCGGGAACCGTCGGACAGGTTGGAGGTGATACGCAGTATTTT
CASSPGTVGQVGGDTQYF
>TRBV27|13|-|-|TRBJ2-7
TGTGCCAGCAGTTGGTCAGGGGCCTACGAGCAGTACTTC
CASSWSGAYEQYF
>TRBV6-4|14|-|-|TRBJ1-6
TGTGCCAGCAGTGACTCCGGAGATAATTCACCCCTCCACTTT
CASSDSGDNSPLHF
>TRBV19|18|TRBD1|few|TRBJ2-4
TGTGCCAGTAGTATTTTCTCTCAGGGGGCCCTTGTCAAAAACATTCAGTACTTC
CASSIFSQGALVKNIQYF
>TRBV19|17|TRBD2|-|TRBJ2-1
TGTGCCAGTAGTATTTTACCGGGCGGGAGGGCAGTGTTTGAGCAGTTCTTC
CASSILPGGRAVFEQFF
>TRBV7-9|13|TRBD1|-|TRBJ1-1
TGTGCCAGCAGTAAGAAGGGGGCGCGGGAAGCTTTCTTT
CASSKKGAREAFF
>TRBV25-1|14|TRBD1|-|TRBJ1-5
TGTGCCAGCAGTGGTGGACAGGCTAATCAGCCCCAGCATTTT
CASSGGQANQPQHF
>TRBV29-1|12|-|-|TRBJ2-7
TGCAGCGTTGGAGGGACTCCCTACGAGCAGTACTTC
CSVGGTPYEQYF
>TRBV2|15|-|-|TRBJ2-3
TGTGCCAGCAGTCCGATGCCAGGGGTCGGAGATACGCAGTATTTT
CASSPMPGVGDTQYF
>TRBV6-5|15|-|-|TRBJ1-5
TGTGCCGGGCGATCTACCTTATATAGCAATCAGCCCCAGCATTTT
CAGRSTLYSNQPQHF
>TRBV18|12|-|-|TRBJ1-1
TGTGCCAGCTCACCCAGTCGCACTGAAGCTTTCTTT
CASSPSRTEAFF
>TRBV2|16|-|-|TRBJ1-6
TGTGCCAGCAGCCTCGGTCCGGGTGCCAAAAATTCACCCCTCCACTTT
CASSLGPGAKNSPLHF
>TRBV5-5|14|TRBD2|-|TRBJ2-7
TGTGCCAGCAGCTTGCTAGCGGGAGGGTACGAGCAGTACTTC
CASSLLAGGYEQYF
>TRBV18|14|TRBD1|-|TRBJ1-6
TGTGCCAGCTCACGGGACAGGGATAATTCACCCCTCCACTTT
CASSRDRDNSPLHF
>TRBV15|15|TRBD1|-|TRBJ2-7
TGTGCCACCAGCAGAGGACAGGGTCCTTCCTACGAGCAGTACTTC
CATSRGQGPSYEQYF
>TRBV4-3|15|TRBD1|-|TRBJ2-7
TGCGCCAGCAGCCAAGAGCCCAGGGGGCAAGTCGAGCAGTACTTC
CASSQEPRGQVEQYF
>TRBV4-2|17|-|medium-sized|TRBJ1-6
TGTGCCAGCAGCCAAGATCGGTCCAGGAGGGTTGGTTCACCCCTCCACTTT
CASSQDRSRRVGSPLHF
>TRBV7-9|15|TRBD2|-|TRBJ2-1
TGTGCCAGCAGCTTAGTTGGGAGGGTCTACAATGAGCAGTTCTTC
CASSLVGRVYNEQFF
>TRBV29-1|12|-|-|TRBJ1-2
TGCAGCGTTGATAGCTACGACTATGGCTACACCTTC
CSVDSYDYGYTF
>TRBV5-4|19|-|once|TRBJ2-2
TGTGCCAGCAGCAAATCACCGTCGAGGGCCAGTGTTAAGCCCGGGGAGCTGTTTTTT
CASSKSPSRASVKPGELFF